This T cell receptor beta chain was obtained from a study of OX40 agonist ivuxolimab in advanced cancers. Study-wide background: Three dose-escalation patients had partial responses: one with hepatocellular carcinoma and two with cutaneous melanoma. The study's findings and limits: The mean number of expanded clones was higher in CD8+ T cells than in CD4+. The study observed clonal expansion of CD4+ and CD8+ blood T cells by week 6 at 0.1 to 3.0 mg/kg.

Between the trimmed V and J ends, which lost 3 bases and 0 bases, there was a span of 12 bases. There are 17 residues in the CDR3. CDR1 and CDR2 from the germline V gene are MRHNA and SNTAGT. Assay used: immunoSEQ multiplex PCR; TCRdb lists only in-frame clones, some missing. This table has about 27,000 clones, over 70% appearing once. Patients who had autoimmune disease history or got systemic immunosuppression were left out. On this clone: Its target is unknown.

The sequence derives from an adult with an advanced solid tumor such as melanoma, head and neck, liver or kidney cancer. Material: CD4+ or CD8+ T cells sorted from blood, obtained in a trial of the OX40 agonist ivuxolimab. The chain couples TRBV6-4 to TRBJ2-6; a weak D match, TRBD2 (7 bases). The CDR3 nucleotides read TGTGCCAGCAGTGAGGGGGGGGCAGGCTCTGGGGCCAACGTCCTGACTTTC. Residues: CASSEGGAGSGANVLTF.